This T cell receptor beta chain was captured by sequencing in a study of CD8+CD57+ T cells in acquired aplastic anemia. Study overall: On average, sorted CD4+ and CD8+ cells gave 3 to 3.5 ug of DNA.

An expansion of CD8+CD57+ cells by flow cytometry had been shown in patients chosen for sequencing. Patients had undergone no therapy by the time their blood was sampled. Genomic DNA provided the template from which TCR beta VDJ and CDR3 profiles were obtained. Via MiXCR, TCRdb re-called the reads, giving one row per CDR3 protein. The top ten clones hold approximately 0.82% of a sample with approximately 470,000 distinct CDR3 sequences, around 30% of them seen once. Per the germline V gene, CDR1 is LNHDA and CDR2 is SQIVND (reference sequence). Trimming took off 1 base at V and 9 bases at J, with 13 bases between the two ends. The CDR3 is made up of 15 amino acids.

The receptor was isolated from a human donor with aplastic anemia. The J gene is TRBJ1-6, the V gene TRBV19; no firm D call. The sample consisted of sorted CD4+, CD8+, or CD8+CD57+ T cells (not recorded which) from PBMCs. CDR3 region: CASSIGRVFFSPLHF. CDR3 bases: TGTGCCAGTAGTATAGGACGAGTATTTTTTTCACCCCTCCACTTT.